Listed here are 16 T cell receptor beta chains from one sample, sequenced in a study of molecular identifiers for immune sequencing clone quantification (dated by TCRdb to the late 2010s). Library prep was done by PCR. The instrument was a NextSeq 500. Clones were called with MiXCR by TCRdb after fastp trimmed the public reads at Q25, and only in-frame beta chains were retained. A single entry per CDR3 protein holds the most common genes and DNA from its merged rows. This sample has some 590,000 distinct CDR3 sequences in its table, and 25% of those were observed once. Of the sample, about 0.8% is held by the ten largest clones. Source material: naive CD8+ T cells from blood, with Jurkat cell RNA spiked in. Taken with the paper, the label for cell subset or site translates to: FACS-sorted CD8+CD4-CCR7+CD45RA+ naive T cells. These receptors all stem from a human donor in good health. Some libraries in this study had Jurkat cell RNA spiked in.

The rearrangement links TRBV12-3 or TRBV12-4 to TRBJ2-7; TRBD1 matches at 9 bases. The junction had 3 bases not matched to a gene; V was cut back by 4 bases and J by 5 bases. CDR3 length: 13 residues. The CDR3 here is CASSWTGADEQYF. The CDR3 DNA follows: TGTGCCAGCAGTTGGACAGGGGCGGACGAGCAGTACTTC.

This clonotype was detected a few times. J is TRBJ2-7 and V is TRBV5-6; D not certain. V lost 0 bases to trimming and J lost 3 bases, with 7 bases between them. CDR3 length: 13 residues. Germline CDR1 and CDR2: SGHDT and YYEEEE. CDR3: CASSLDTHYEQYF. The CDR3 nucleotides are TGTGCCAGCAGCTTGGACACCCACTACGAGCAGTACTTC.

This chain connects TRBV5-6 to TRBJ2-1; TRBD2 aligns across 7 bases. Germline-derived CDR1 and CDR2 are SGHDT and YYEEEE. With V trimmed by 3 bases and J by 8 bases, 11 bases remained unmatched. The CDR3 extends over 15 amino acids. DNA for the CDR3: TGTGCCAGCAGCTCGTTAGCGGGTCTGGACGATGAGCAGTTCTTC. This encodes CASSSLAGLDDEQFF. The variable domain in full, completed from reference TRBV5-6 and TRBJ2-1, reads DAGVTQSPTHLIKTRGQQVTLRCSPKSGHDTVSWYQQALGQGPQFIFQYYEEEERQRGNFPDRFSGHQFPNYSSELNVNALLLGDSALYLCASSSLAGLDDEQFFGPGTRLTVL.

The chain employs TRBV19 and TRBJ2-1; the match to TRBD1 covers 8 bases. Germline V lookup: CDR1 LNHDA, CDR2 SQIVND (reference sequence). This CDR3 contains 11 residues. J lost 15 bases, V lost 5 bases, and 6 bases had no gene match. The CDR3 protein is CASSSGQEWFF. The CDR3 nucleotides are TGTGCCAGTAGTTCGGGACAGGAGTGGTTCTTC.

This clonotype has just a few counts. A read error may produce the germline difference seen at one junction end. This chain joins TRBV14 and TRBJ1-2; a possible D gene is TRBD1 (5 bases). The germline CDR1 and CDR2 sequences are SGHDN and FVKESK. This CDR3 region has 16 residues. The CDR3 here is CASSQDSGGPNYGYTF. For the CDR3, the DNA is TGTGCCAGCAGTCAAGATAGCGGGGGTCCTAACTATGGCTACACCTTC.

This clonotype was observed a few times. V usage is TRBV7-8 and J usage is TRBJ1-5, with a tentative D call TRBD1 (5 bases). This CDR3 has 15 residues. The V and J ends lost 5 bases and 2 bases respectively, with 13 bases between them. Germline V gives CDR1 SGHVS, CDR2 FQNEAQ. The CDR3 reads CASSPVVGGNQPQHF. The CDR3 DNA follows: TGTGCCAGCAGCCCGGTAGTGGGGGGCAATCAGCCCCAGCATTTT.

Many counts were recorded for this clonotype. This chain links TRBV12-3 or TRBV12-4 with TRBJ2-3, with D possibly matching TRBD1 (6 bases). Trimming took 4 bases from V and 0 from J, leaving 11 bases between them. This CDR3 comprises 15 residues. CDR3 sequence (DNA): TGTGCCAGCAGTTATGGACAGACTAGCACAGATACGCAGTATTTT. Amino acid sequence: CASSYGQTSTDTQYF.

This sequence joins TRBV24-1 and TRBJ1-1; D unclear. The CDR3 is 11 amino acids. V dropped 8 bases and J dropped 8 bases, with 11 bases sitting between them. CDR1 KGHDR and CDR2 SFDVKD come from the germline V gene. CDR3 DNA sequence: TGTGCCACCATAGGTTATCAAGAAGCTTTCTTT. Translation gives CATIGYQEAFF.

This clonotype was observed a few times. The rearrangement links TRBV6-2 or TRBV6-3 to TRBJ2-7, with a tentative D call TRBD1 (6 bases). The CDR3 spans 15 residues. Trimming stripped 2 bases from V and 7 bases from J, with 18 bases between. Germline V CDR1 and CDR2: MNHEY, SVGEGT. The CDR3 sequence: CASSYPRDTLGEQYF. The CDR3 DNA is TGTGCCAGCAGTTACCCCCGGGACACACTGGGGGAGCAGTACTTC.

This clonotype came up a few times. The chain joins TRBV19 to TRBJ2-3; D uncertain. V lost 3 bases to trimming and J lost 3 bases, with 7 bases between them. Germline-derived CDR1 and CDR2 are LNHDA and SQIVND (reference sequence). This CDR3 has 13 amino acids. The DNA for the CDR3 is TGTGCCAGTAGTATTACCCTAACAGATACGCAGTATTTT. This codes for CASSITLTDTQYF.

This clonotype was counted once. The CDR3: CASSHRDRGPRVGREKLFF. For the CDR3, the DNA is TGCGCCAGCAGCCACCGGGACAGGGGTCCAAGGGTCGGAAGGGAAAAACTGTTTTTT. The J gene is TRBJ1-4, the V gene TRBV4-1; 10 positions match TRBD1. The CDR3 totals 19 residues. Germline CDR1 and CDR2: MGHRA and YSYEKL. Trimming cost V 3 bases and J 8 bases; bases outside gene matches: 18.

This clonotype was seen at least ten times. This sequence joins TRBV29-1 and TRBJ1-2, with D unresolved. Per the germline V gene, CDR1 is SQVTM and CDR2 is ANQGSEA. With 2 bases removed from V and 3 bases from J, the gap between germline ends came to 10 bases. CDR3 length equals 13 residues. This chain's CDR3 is CSVEMPADYGYTF. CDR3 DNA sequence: TGCAGCGTTGAAATGCCAGCCGACTATGGCTACACCTTC.

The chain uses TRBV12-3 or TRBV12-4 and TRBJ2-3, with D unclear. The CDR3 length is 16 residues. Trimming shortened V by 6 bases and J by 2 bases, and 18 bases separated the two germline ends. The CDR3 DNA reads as TGTGCCAGCAGCCCCGAGATCGCGGCTCCCACAGATACGCAGTATTTT. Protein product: CASSPEIAAPTDTQYF.

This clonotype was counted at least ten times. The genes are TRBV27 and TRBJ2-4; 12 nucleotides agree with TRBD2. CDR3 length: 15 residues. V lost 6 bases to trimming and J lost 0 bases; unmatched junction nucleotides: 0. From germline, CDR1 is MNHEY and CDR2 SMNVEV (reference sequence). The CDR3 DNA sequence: TGTGCCAGCAGGGGACTAGCGGGAGCCAAAAACATTCAGTACTTC. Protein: CASRGLAGAKNIQYF.

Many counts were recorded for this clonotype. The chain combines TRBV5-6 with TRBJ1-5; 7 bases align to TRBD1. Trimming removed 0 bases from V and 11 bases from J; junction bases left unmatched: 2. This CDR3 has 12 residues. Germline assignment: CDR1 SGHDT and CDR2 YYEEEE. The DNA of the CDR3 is TGTGCCAGCAGCTTGGGGCAGGGGGCCCAGCATTTT. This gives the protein CASSLGQGAQHF.

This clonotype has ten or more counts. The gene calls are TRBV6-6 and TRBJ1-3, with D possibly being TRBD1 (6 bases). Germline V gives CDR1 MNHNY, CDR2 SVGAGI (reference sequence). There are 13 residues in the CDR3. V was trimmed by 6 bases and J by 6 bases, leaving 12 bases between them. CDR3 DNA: TGTGCCAGCAGCCTTCAGGGGACAAACACCATATATTTT. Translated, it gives CASSLQGTNTIYF.